The source of this T cell receptor (beta chain) is a study of control samples from healthy donors and cancer patients. Assay used: immunoSEQ multiplex PCR; TCRdb lists only in-frame clones, some missing. The repertoire holds 400,000 to 450,000 clones, with around 90% as singletons. Trimming pared 5 bases from V and 1 base from J, leaving 8 bases between. CDR1 is MDHEN and CDR2 is SYDVKM in the germline V gene. The CDR3 runs to 13 residues. The chain is built from TRBV28 and TRBJ1-2; D is unclear. The sample comprised PBMCs. This sequence originates from a man between 35 and 55 years old with head and neck cancer. CDR3 loop: CASSADFNYGYTF. DNA of the CDR3: TGTGCCAGCAGTGCAGATTTTAACTATGGCTACACCTTC.